The 29 T cell receptor beta chains below all came from one sample that was sequenced in a study of Graves' ophthalmopathy and Graves' hyperthyroidism. The TCR beta CDR3 regions underwent amplification from RNA transcripts. Second-round multiplex PCR came after first-round RT-PCR with HTBI primers. TCRdb fed the multiplex PCR reads into MiXCR, producing one record per CDR3 protein. The sample records 360,000 or so distinct CDR3 sequences, about 16% being singletons. Sequenced input: peripheral blood. The receptors derive from a woman aged 18-29 years with Graves' ophthalmopathy.

The chain joins TRBV28 to TRBJ2-4, with TRBD1 identical over 7 bases. V dropped 3 bases and J dropped 7; count of bases not matched to a gene: 3. Germline assignment: CDR1 MDHEN and CDR2 SYDVKM. The CDR3 has 13 residues. CDR3 sequence reads: CASSLGRGNIQYF. In DNA, the CDR3 is TGTGCCAGCAGTTTGGGCAGGGGGAACATTCAGTACTTC.

This clonotype came up many times. The chain recombines TRBV7-9 with TRBJ2-5; D is tentatively TRBD1 or TRBD2 (5 bases each). This CDR3 comprises 14 residues. The germline V and J ends were trimmed by 3 bases and 1 base, with 9 bases remaining between them. CDR1 and CDR2 from the germline V gene are SEHNR and FQNEAQ (reference sequence). CDR3 sequence (DNA): TGTGCCAGCAGCTTCGCGAGGGGCCAAGAGACCCAGTACTTC. Translated: CASSFARGQETQYF.

The chain recombines TRBV5-5 with TRBJ2-7, with D unclear. CDR3 length: 13 amino acids. The germline V and J ends were trimmed by 4 bases and 4 bases, with 12 bases remaining between them. The germline V gene has CDR1 SGHKS and CDR2 YYEKEE (reference sequence). The CDR3 here is CASSPPTGYEQYF. The DNA for the CDR3 is TGTGCCAGCAGCCCCCCCACTGGGTACGAGCAGTACTTC.

This clonotype was found many times. The chain uses TRBV7-2 and TRBJ2-7; D is uncertain. Trimming stripped 5 bases from V and 7 bases from J, with 18 bases between. The CDR3 spans 14 residues. Germline lookup yields CDR1 SGHTA and CDR2 FQGNSA. The CDR3 bases are TGTGCCAGCAGCCTCTACTCTATCCCCTGGGAGCAGTACTTC. Amino acids: CASSLYSIPWEQYF.

This clonotype was recorded many times. The V call is TRBV20-1, the J call TRBJ2-2; D gene unclear. The CDR3 runs 13 residues. Germline V gives CDR1 DFQATT, CDR2 SNEGSKA (reference sequence). Trimming removed 7 bases from V and 6 bases from J, with 15 bases in between. CDR3 in amino acids: CSDRAVGAGELFF. In nucleotides, the CDR3 is TGCAGTGATAGGGCAGTGGGTGCCGGGGAGCTGTTTTTT.

This clonotype was found a few times. The CDR3 reads CASSLRQGRNTIYF. DNA of the CDR3: TGTGCCAGCTCACTACGACAGGGGAGGAACACCATATATTTT. J is TRBJ1-3 and V is TRBV18; 8 nucleotides line up with TRBD1. The germline gives CDR1 KGHSH, CDR2 LQKENI. The CDR3 has 14 amino acids. V lost 4 bases and J lost 7; bases outside the gene matches: 6.

This clonotype has ten or more counts. The rearrangement joins TRBV12-3 or TRBV12-4 to TRBJ2-2; 7 bases align to TRBD1. The trim removed 5 bases at V and 8 bases at J, leaving 5 bases unmatched. CDR3 length: 13 residues. The CDR3 region has the DNA TGTGCCAGCAGTGGACGACAGGGAGGGGAGCTGTTTTTT. Translation gives CASSGRQGGELFF.

This clonotype showed up many times. The chain uses TRBV7-8 and TRBJ1-2; 10 bases agree with TRBD1. Looked up from germline, CDR1 is SGHVS and CDR2 is FQNEAQ. The CDR3 loop spans 13 amino acids. The V segment lost 4 bases and the J segment 8 bases; nucleotides outside the gene matches: 4. This CDR3 is CASSSGQGMGYTF. In nucleotides, the CDR3 is TGTGCCAGCAGCTCGGGACAGGGGATGGGCTACACCTTC. Complete variable domain (other parts from reference TRBV7-8 and TRBJ1-2): GAGVSQSPRYKVAKRGQDVALRCDPISGHVSLFWYQQALGQGPEFLTYFQNEAQLDKSGLPSDRFFAERPEGSVSTLKIQRTQQEDSAVYLCASSSGQGMGYTFGSGTRLTVV.

This clonotype showed up many times. The chain joins TRBV12-3 or TRBV12-4 to TRBJ1-5; no clear D. V was cut by 6 bases and J by 4 bases, with 16 bases left in between. The CDR3 totals 15 residues. The CDR3 is CASSINGRKNQPQHF. As DNA, the CDR3 is TGTGCCAGCAGCATCAACGGACGGAAGAATCAGCCCCAGCATTTT.

This clonotype was detected ten times or more. J is TRBJ1-1 and V is TRBV5-1; tentative D call: TRBD1 (5 bases). The CDR3 extends over 15 amino acids. V lost 0 bases, J lost 6 bases, and 15 bases lay in between. The germline CDR1 and CDR2 sequences are SGHRS and YFSETQ. The CDR3 coding sequence is TGCGCCAGCAGCTTGGATACAAGGGGCCCATCTGAAGCTTTCTTT. Residues: CASSLDTRGPSEAFF.

V and J are TRBV19 and TRBJ2-7; D is ambiguous. The CDR3 sequence is 18 residues long. Trimming removed 6 bases at V and 4 bases at J, with 28 bases between. Germline CDR1 reads LNHDA; CDR2 reads SQIVND (reference sequence). The CDR3 nucleotides read TGTGCCAGTAGCCCCCATGGCCGAGGCAACCTGAGCTCATACGAGCAGTACTTC. Translated, it gives CASSPHGRGNLSSYEQYF. The variable domain in full, with the rest retrieved from reference TRBV19 and TRBJ2-7, is DGGITQSPKYLFRKEGQNVTLSCEQNLNHDAMYWYRQDPGQGLRLIYYSQIVNDFQKGDIAEGYSVSREKKESFPLTVTSAQKNPTAFYLCASSPHGRGNLSSYEQYFGPGTRLTVT.

The genes are TRBV6-1 and TRBJ2-7; 7 bases are a match to TRBD2. The CDR3 length is 15 residues. J gave up 2 bases and V 7 bases, and 11 bases lay outside the gene matches. Germline loops: CDR1 MNHNS, CDR2 SASEGT. The DNA of the CDR3 is TGTGCCAGCAATCCGGGACTAAAAATACCCTACGAGCAGTACTTC. The encoded protein is CASNPGLKIPYEQYF.

This clonotype has ten or more counts. The chain uses TRBV6-4 and TRBJ1-1, with 8 nucleotides matching TRBD1. Trimming took 6 bases from V and 1 from J; bases not matched to a gene: 7. The V gene's germline CDR1 is MRHNA and CDR2 SNTAGT. The CDR3 sequence is 15 residues long. In nucleotides, the CDR3 is TGTGCCAGCAGACCCCAGGGGGCTGCGAACACTGAAGCTTTCTTT. Amino acid sequence: CASRPQGAANTEAFF.

A few counts support this clonotype. V usage is TRBV28 and J usage is TRBJ2-7, with 15 positions matching TRBD2. V shed 6 bases and J 6 bases; nucleotides not matched to a gene: 6. This CDR3 comprises 15 residues. The germline V gene encodes CDR1 MDHEN and CDR2 SYDVKM. CDR3 sequence reads: CASSRTSGRASEQYF. The CDR3 DNA sequence: TGTGCCAGCAGCAGGACTAGCGGGAGGGCAAGCGAGCAGTACTTC.

The sample holds many counts of this clonotype. The V and J genes are TRBV28 and TRBJ1-1, with D uncertain. CDR1 is MDHEN and CDR2 is SYDVKM in the germline V gene. Trimming took off 5 bases at V and 4 bases at J, with 11 bases between the two ends. The CDR3 spans 13 residues. CDR3 in amino acids: CASSNLEGTEAFF. The CDR3 bases are TGTGCCAGCAGTAACTTAGAGGGCACTGAAGCTTTCTTT.

This clonotype was seen ten or more times. V usage is TRBV6-5 and J usage is TRBJ2-7; 9 bases line up with TRBD1. Germline-derived CDR1 and CDR2 are MNHEY and SVGAGI. V was pared by 2 bases and J by 5 bases, with 13 bases of the junction left unmatched. The CDR3 is 17 amino acids. The CDR3 nucleotides are TGTGCCAGCAGTTACACGGTGATGGGACAGGGTCGCGACGAGCAGTACTTC. It specifies CASSYTVMGQGRDEQYF.

This clonotype was recorded many times. The V and J genes are TRBV25-1 and TRBJ1-5; TRBD1 matches 7 bases. This CDR3 region has 15 residues. V was clipped by 4 bases and J by 3 bases; unmatched bases: 6. From germline, CDR1 is MGHDK and CDR2 SYGVNS. The CDR3 DNA reads as TGTGCCAGCAGTGGCTGGGACAGTTCCAATCAGCCCCAGCATTTT. Translation gives CASSGWDSSNQPQHF. The variable domain in full, completed from reference TRBV25-1 and TRBJ1-5, reads EADIYQTPRYLVIGTGKKITLECSQTMGHDKMYWYQQDPGMELHLIHYSYGVNSTEKGDLSSESTVSRIRTEHFPLTLESARPSHTSQYLCASSGWDSSNQPQHFGDGTRLSIL.

This clonotype was seen ten or more times. The chain joins TRBV13 to TRBJ2-7; 7 positions match TRBD1. The germline V gene encodes CDR1 PRHDT and CDR2 FYEKMQ (reference sequence). The CDR3 totals 14 residues. The J segment lost 3 bases and the V segment lost 2 bases, leaving 4 bases of the junction unmatched. The CDR3 bases are TGTGCCAGCAGCTTACGACAGGGTTACTACGAGCAGTACTTC. Residues: CASSLRQGYYEQYF.

This clonotype occurred many times. A read error may account for a junction end that differs from germline. This rearrangement joins TRBV7-3 to TRBJ2-2, with a tentative D call TRBD2 (5 bases). CDR1 and CDR2 from the germline V gene are SGHTA and FQGTGA. This CDR3 region has 19 residues. CDR3 sequence reads: CASNLKTSRARLNTGELFF. CDR3 DNA sequence: TGTGCCAGCAACTTAAAAACCTCGAGGGCACGTCTAAACACCGGGGAGCTGTTTTTT.

This clonotype was counted many times. The chain links TRBV5-1 to TRBJ2-5; D is possibly TRBD2 (6 bases). The CDR3 loop spans 15 amino acids. Germline V CDR1 and CDR2: SGHRS, YFSETQ. Trimming stripped 4 bases from V and 2 bases from J, with 15 bases between. DNA of the CDR3: TGCGCCAGCAGCATAGCGGCCACTAATCAAGAGACCCAGTACTTC. Amino acids: CASSIAATNQETQYF.

This clonotype was recorded many times. This chain uses TRBV28 with TRBJ1-5; D is undetermined. V was shortened by 7 bases and J by 4 bases, with 17 bases between the two germline ends. Germline assignment: CDR1 MDHEN and CDR2 SYDVKM. The CDR3 loop spans 15 amino acids. The CDR3 sequence is CASTQSRTVNQPQHF. CDR3 DNA sequence: TGTGCCAGCACCCAGTCTCGGACCGTAAATCAGCCCCAGCATTTT.

The sample holds many counts of this clonotype. This rearrangement joins TRBV28 to TRBJ1-1; possibly TRBD1 for D (5 bases). Per the germline V gene, CDR1 is MDHEN and CDR2 is SYDVKM. V dropped 5 bases and J dropped 0 bases, with 13 bases sitting between them. This CDR3 contains 15 residues. CDR3 sequence (DNA): TGTGCCAGCAGTAGTGGGGGGGAGGTGAACACTGAAGCTTTCTTT. This gives the protein CASSSGGEVNTEAFF.

This chain connects TRBV6-5 to TRBJ1-5; maybe TRBD1 (5 bases). CDR3 length: 15 amino acids. With 0 bases removed from V and 3 bases from J, the gap between germline ends came to 9 bases. Germline values: CDR1 MNHEY, CDR2 SVGAGI. The CDR3 loop is CASSYSWGVNQPQHF. The CDR3 DNA is TGTGCCAGCAGTTACTCGTGGGGGGTCAATCAGCCCCAGCATTTT.

This clonotype was counted many times. The chain has TRBV6-2 or TRBV6-3 and TRBJ1-5; D is undetermined. Germline values: CDR1 MNHEY, CDR2 SVGEGT. V was trimmed by 8 bases and J by 5 bases, leaving 22 bases between them. The CDR3 length is 16 residues. CDR3 sequence: CASGRIGTIADQPQHF. Written as DNA, the CDR3 is TGTGCCAGCGGACGCATCGGAACGATAGCGGATCAGCCCCAGCATTTT.

This clonotype was detected ten times or more. This rearrangement joins TRBV6-8 to TRBJ2-7, with 8 bases matching TRBD2. The CDR3 sequence is 19 residues long. V shed 2 bases, J shed 0 bases, and the junction held 15 bases outside the gene matches. Germline assignment: CDR1 MNHGY and CDR2 SAAAGT. In DNA form, the CDR3 reads TGTGCCAGCAGTTACGCTGAAGGCGGGAGGACGCCCCACTCCTACGAGCAGTACTTC. This sequence encodes CASSYAEGGRTPHSYEQYF.

This clonotype came up many times. The CDR3 nucleotides read TGTGCCAGCACAGGACAGAGAAATCAGCCCCAGCATTTT. Amino acids: CASTGQRNQPQHF. J is TRBJ1-5 and V is TRBV2, with D possibly being TRBD1 (6 bases). The CDR3 has 13 amino acids. The germline gives CDR1 SNHLY, CDR2 FYNNEI. V dropped 7 bases and J dropped 4 bases, with 11 bases sitting between them.

This clonotype was detected many times. V gene TRBV5-1 combines with J gene TRBJ1-1; perhaps TRBD1 as D (5 bases). V shed 5 bases and J shed 1 base, with 9 bases lying between them. The CDR3 consists of 13 residues. Germline CDR1 is SGHRS and CDR2 is YFSETQ. The CDR3 loop reads CASRDNPNTEAFF. The CDR3, as DNA: TGCGCCAGCAGGGACAATCCGAACACTGAAGCTTTCTTT.

This clonotype appeared a few times. The chain couples TRBV2 to TRBJ2-7, with D perhaps TRBD2 (6 bases). The germline V gene has CDR1 SNHLY and CDR2 FYNNEI. Between the trimmed V and J ends, which lost 4 bases and 5 bases, there was a span of 12 bases. This CDR3 is built from 13 residues. The CDR3 sequence: CASSGMGGDEQYF. CDR3 nucleotide sequence: TGTGCCAGCAGTGGTATGGGAGGCGACGAGCAGTACTTC.

There are many counts of this clonotype. This chain joins TRBV10-3 and TRBJ1-1, with D unclear. This CDR3 region has 10 residues. CDR1 is ENHRY and CDR2 is SYGVKD in the germline V gene. Trimming pared 6 bases from V and 7 bases from J, leaving 6 bases between. This CDR3 is CAIRGFEAFF. The CDR3 DNA reads as TGTGCCATCAGGGGGTTTGAAGCTTTCTTT.